What follows are 29 T cell receptor beta chains derived from one specimen sequenced in a study of response to subunit inactivated influenza vaccine. Each CDR3 protein gets one entry after TCRdb re-called the RT-PCR reads with MiXCR. The table lists 800,000 or so distinct CDR3 sequences, approximately 22% of them singletons, with more than 8.5% in the top ten. The specimen was PBMCs from blood, collected 4 to 6 days after vaccination. The receptor source for this set is a man aged 50 or older who received an inactivated influenza vaccine.

This clonotype was picked up many times. V gene TRBV29-1 combines with J gene TRBJ2-7; D could derive from TRBD1 or TRBD2 (6 bases each). The CDR3 is made up of 11 amino acids. Per the germline V gene, CDR1 is SQVTM and CDR2 is ANQGSEA. Trimming pared 3 bases from V and 6 bases from J, leaving 9 bases between. The chain's CDR3 is CSVDGGLEQYF. The CDR3 DNA reads as TGCAGCGTTGATGGGGGGCTCGAGCAGTACTTC.

This clonotype has at least ten counts. The chain joins TRBV12-3 or TRBV12-4 to TRBJ2-7; TRBD1 might be the D (5 bases). The CDR3 is 15 amino acids. Deletions cut 3 bases from V and 2 bases from J, with 14 bases between. The DNA for the CDR3 is TGTGCCAGCAGTTTCCCCGGGCAGGGCACCTACGAGCAGTACTTC. The encoded protein is CASSFPGQGTYEQYF.

This chain uses TRBV6-5 with TRBJ2-2; the D gene could be TRBD1 or TRBD2 (5 bases each). Trimming cost V 4 bases and J 5 bases, with 17 bases left between them. This CDR3 is 16 amino acids long. CDR1 is MNHEY, CDR2 SVGAGI, per germline. CDR3 sequence reads: CASSSLVGTITGELFF. DNA for the CDR3: TGTGCCAGCAGTTCCCTGGTGGGGACGATAACCGGGGAGCTGTTTTTT.

This chain joins TRBV12-3 or TRBV12-4 and TRBJ2-3; tentatively, D is TRBD2 (6 bases). V lost 7 bases, J lost 2 bases, and 16 bases lay in between. This CDR3 spans 15 amino acids. The chain's CDR3 is CASKEVRGPTDTQYF. DNA for the CDR3: TGTGCCAGCAAAGAGGTGCGGGGCCCCACAGATACGCAGTATTTT.

The chain carries TRBV27 and TRBJ1-5; 8 bases line up with TRBD1. The CDR3 consists of 15 residues. V lost 4 bases to trimming and J lost 3 bases; unmatched junction nucleotides: 5. The germline V gene has CDR1 MNHEY and CDR2 SMNVEV (reference sequence). Here the CDR3 reads CASSSWTGINQPQHF. CDR3 nucleotide sequence: TGTGCCAGCAGTTCTTGGACAGGGATCAATCAGCCCCAGCATTTT.

The rearrangement links TRBV11-3 to TRBJ2-2; 7 positions agree with TRBD2. Trimming at V came to 5 bases and at J to 2 bases, leaving 11 bases not matched to a gene. From germline, CDR1 is SGHNT and CDR2 YENEEA. CDR3 size: 17 residues. CDR3: CASSIGIGRPNTGELFF. The CDR3 DNA reads TGTGCCAGCAGCATAGGAATCGGGAGGCCCAACACCGGGGAGCTGTTTTTT.

The rearrangement uses TRBV15 and TRBJ2-1, with 8 bases fitting TRBD1. The length of the CDR3 is 16 residues. Germline V gene data show CDR1 as LNHNV and CDR2 as YYDKDF (reference sequence). The V gene end was trimmed by 0 bases and the J gene end by 6 bases; junction bases not matched to a gene: 7. The CDR3 reads CATSRDLGQGGNEQFF. The CDR3 DNA reads TGTGCCACCAGCAGAGATCTCGGACAGGGTGGCAATGAGCAGTTCTTC. Looking up the rest from reference TRBV15 and TRBJ2-1 gives the full variable domain: DAMVIQNPRYQVTQFGKPVTLSCSQTLNHNVMYWYQQKSSQAPKLLFHYYDKDFNNEADTPDNFQSRRPNTSFCFLDIRSPGLGDTAMYLCATSRDLGQGGNEQFFGPGTRLTVL.

This clonotype was seen repeatedly, ten times or more. The chain employs TRBV5-6 and TRBJ2-7, with D possibly matching TRBD1 (7 bases). V was cut by 0 bases and J by 4 bases, with 14 bases left in between. CDR3 length: 15 amino acids. CDR1 is SGHDT, CDR2 YYEEEE, per germline. The CDR3 reads CASSLDRGGRYEQYF. As DNA, the CDR3 is TGTGCCAGCAGCTTGGACAGGGGAGGTCGGTACGAGCAGTACTTC.

The V call is TRBV6-2 or TRBV6-3, the J call TRBJ2-6; D is perhaps TRBD1 or TRBD2 (5 bases each). V was trimmed by 7 bases and J by 0 bases, leaving 13 bases between them. CDR3 size: 16 residues. The germline CDR1 and CDR2 sequences are MNHEY and SVGEGT. The DNA of the CDR3 is TGTGCCAGCACAGGGACGGGAAACTCTGGGGCCAACGTCCTGACTTTC. Translated: CASTGTGNSGANVLTF.

In this sample, this clonotype turned up a few times. This chain joins TRBV2 and TRBJ2-3, with D unresolved. V was trimmed by 3 bases and J by 6 bases, leaving 16 bases between them. The CDR3 extends over 15 amino acids. CDR1 and CDR2 from the germline V gene are SNHLY and FYNNEI. The CDR3 DNA reads TGTGCCAGCAGTGACTTGCTCGAAGACGGGGATACGCAGTATTTT. Protein: CASSDLLEDGDTQYF.

CDR3 protein: CASSPWTGGGTDTQYF. Here the CDR3 DNA reads TGTGCCAGCAGCCCGTGGACAGGGGGTGGCACAGATACGCAGTATTTT. The rearrangement joins TRBV7-6 to TRBJ2-3; 10 bases are shared with TRBD1. The V gene end was trimmed by 5 bases and the J gene end by 1 base; junction bases not matched to a gene: 6. Germline V lookup: CDR1 SGHVS, CDR2 FNYEAQ. CDR3 size: 16 residues.

This chain uses TRBV5-6 with TRBJ2-1; D might be TRBD2 (6 bases). The germline CDR1 and CDR2 sequences are SGHDT and YYEEEE. The CDR3 loop spans 13 amino acids. Between the trimmed V and J ends, which lost 4 bases and 3 bases, there was a span of 8 bases. The CDR3 loop reads CASSEGLYNEQFF. The CDR3 region has the DNA TGTGCCAGCAGCGAGGGACTCTACAATGAGCAGTTCTTC.

The table lists this clonotype with a few counts. The chain links TRBV12-3 or TRBV12-4 to TRBJ2-5, with D possibly being TRBD1 or TRBD2 (5 bases each). This CDR3 comprises 15 residues. Trimming cost V 5 bases and J 3 bases, with 16 bases left between them. DNA of the CDR3: TGTGCCAGCAGTCGTCCCGGGACGGCCGAAGAGACCCAGTACTTC. Amino acid sequence: CASSRPGTAEETQYF.

The V gene is TRBV4-2, the J gene TRBJ2-1; a possible D gene is TRBD2 (5 bases). The germline V gene encodes CDR1 LGHNA and CDR2 YNFKEQ. The CDR3 runs to 14 residues. Trimming removed 3 bases at V and 4 bases at J, with 10 bases between. The CDR3 loop is CASSQDTSYNEQFF. The CDR3 DNA is TGTGCCAGCAGCCAGGATACTAGTTACAATGAGCAGTTCTTC.

This clonotype was seen repeatedly, ten times or more. The V and J genes are TRBV7-2 and TRBJ2-3; no definite D call. Germline CDR1 is SGHTA and CDR2 is FQGNSA. Deletions cut 5 bases from V and 1 base from J, with 4 bases between. The CDR3 contains 12 residues. CDR3 residues: CASSSRTDTQYF. The CDR3 nucleotides read TGTGCCAGCAGCAGTCGCACAGATACGCAGTATTTT. The full variable domain, rest sourced from reference TRBV7-2 and TRBJ2-3, is GAGVSQSPSNKVTEKGKDVELRCDPISGHTALYWYRQSLGQGLEFLIYFQGNSAPDKSGLPSDRFSAERTGGSVSTLTIQRTQQEDSAVYLCASSSRTDTQYFGPGTRLTVL.

The rearrangement uses TRBV20-1 and TRBJ2-7, with D possibly being TRBD1 (5 bases). This CDR3 contains 13 residues. CDR1 DFQATT and CDR2 SNEGSKA come from the germline V gene (reference sequence). Trimming pared 3 bases from V and 3 bases from J, leaving 12 bases between. Here the CDR3 DNA reads TGCAGTGCTAGCCCGGACACAGGCTACGAGCAGTACTTC. This translates into CSASPDTGYEQYF.

This clonotype was seen many times. CDR3 DNA: TGTGCCAGCAGCCAACGTTGGGGGGGGCCGGGCTATGGCTACACCTTC. As protein: CASSQRWGGPGYGYTF. The V call is TRBV3-1, the J call TRBJ1-2; TRBD1 might be the D (6 bases). The V end was cut by 2 bases, the J end by 4 bases, with 17 bases between. Germline lookup yields CDR1 LGHDT and CDR2 YNNKEL (reference sequence). CDR3 length: 16 residues.

In this sample, this clonotype turned up a few times. V is TRBV20-1 and J is TRBJ2-4; 10 bases align to TRBD2. V lost 5 bases and J lost 4; bases outside the gene matches: 2. The germline V gene has CDR1 DFQATT and CDR2 SNEGSKA (reference sequence). The CDR3 spans 13 residues. This chain's CDR3 is CSARTSGKNIQYF. In DNA, the CDR3 is TGCAGTGCTCGGACTAGCGGAAAAAACATTCAGTACTTC.

The J gene is TRBJ2-7, the V gene TRBV3-1; the D is unclear. Germline loops: CDR1 LGHDT, CDR2 YNNKEL (reference sequence). Trimming left V 4 bases short and J 0 bases short, with 13 bases between. This CDR3 contains 15 residues. The CDR3 bases are TGTGCCAGCAGCCGTAGGGTTCTACCCTCCTACGAGCAGTACTTC. It specifies CASSRRVLPSYEQYF.

This clonotype has just a few counts. The chain carries TRBV5-1 and TRBJ1-2, with TRBD1 identical over 7 bases. V shed 1 base, J shed 6 bases, and the junction held 6 bases outside the gene matches. The germline V gene encodes CDR1 SGHRS and CDR2 YFSETQ. CDR3 size: 14 residues. The CDR3 DNA is TGCGCCAGCAGCTTGCTGAAGGGGGCGAATGGCTACACCTTC. It encodes CASSLLKGANGYTF.

This clonotype was detected only once. The chain is built from TRBV7-9 and TRBJ2-5; maybe TRBD1 (6 bases). Germline-derived CDR1 and CDR2 are SEHNR and FQNEAQ (reference sequence). The CDR3 length is 16 residues. V lost 4 bases and J lost 1, with 16 bases in between. CDR3 nucleotide sequence: TGTGCCAGCAGCTCAGGACAGCTTCCTCTCCAAGAGACCCAGTACTTC. Protein sequence: CASSSGQLPLQETQYF.

This clonotype occurred a few times. The chain links TRBV21-1 to TRBJ2-7; the table calls TRBD1, which could not be checked here. TRBV21-1 is classified as a pseudogene. The CDR3 runs 23 residues. The CDR3, as DNA: TGTGCCAGCAGCAAAGCGGCGGGGTTTGTTGTGGGCAGGTCCAGGCAGGGATCCTACGAGCAGTACTTC. Its protein is CASSKAAGFVVGRSRQGSYEQYF.

In its sample, this clonotype was seen a few times. This chain uses TRBV7-9 with TRBJ2-1; D might be TRBD2 (7 bases). The CDR3 length is 16 residues. Trimming removed 0 bases from V and 8 bases from J, with 17 bases in between. Germline V gene lookup returns CDR1 SEHNR and CDR2 FQNEAQ (reference sequence). CDR3 DNA: TGTGCCAGCAGCTTAGCCGGGGGGCCGAAGGTATATGAGCAGTTCTTC. It translates to CASSLAGGPKVYEQFF.

A few counts support this clonotype. The chain employs TRBV5-6 and TRBJ2-5; either TRBD1 or TRBD2 may fit D (5 bases each). Trimming stripped 4 bases from V and 7 bases from J, with 11 bases between. The CDR3 consists of 12 residues. Looked up from germline, CDR1 is SGHDT and CDR2 is YYEEEE. CDR3 sequence: CASSGTPGTQYF. The CDR3 DNA reads as TGTGCCAGCAGCGGGACCCCGGGGACCCAGTACTTC. The full variable domain, completed using reference TRBV5-6 and TRBJ2-5, is DAGVTQSPTHLIKTRGQQVTLRCSPKSGHDTVSWYQQALGQGPQFIFQYYEEEERQRGNFPDRFSGHQFPNYSSELNVNALLLGDSALYLCASSGTPGTQYFGPGTRLLVL.

The table lists this clonotype with a few counts. This chain links TRBV6-1 with TRBJ2-5; the D gene is possibly TRBD2 (6 bases). Germline V CDR1 and CDR2: MNHNS, SASEGT. The ends were cut back, 8 bases at V and 5 bases at J, with 18 bases in the middle. The CDR3 has 14 amino acids. This CDR3 is CASSWTFREETQYF. DNA of the CDR3: TGTGCCAGCTCCTGGACCTTCCGGGAGGAGACCCAGTACTTC.

The chain employs TRBV7-9 and TRBJ2-5; the match to TRBD2 covers 8 bases. V dropped 2 bases and J dropped 5; count of bases not matched to a gene: 7. Germline V gives CDR1 SEHNR, CDR2 FQNEAQ (reference sequence). The CDR3 contains 15 residues. Here the CDR3 reads CASSLLREGMETQYF. CDR3 DNA sequence: TGTGCCAGCAGCTTACTTCGGGAGGGAATGGAGACCCAGTACTTC. The full variable domain, with the rest looked up from reference TRBV7-9 and TRBJ2-5, is DTGVSQNPRHKITKRGQNVTFRCDPISEHNRLYWYRQTLGQGPEFLTYFQNEAQLEKSRLLSDRFSAERPKGSFSTLEIQRTEQGDSAMYLCASSLLREGMETQYFGPGTRLLVL.

A few counts support this clonotype. V usage is TRBV10-3 and J usage is TRBJ1-3; D gene unclear. The V end lost 2 bases, the J end lost 0 bases, and 11 bases lay between the germline ends. This CDR3 is 16 amino acids long. Per the germline V gene, CDR1 is ENHRY and CDR2 is SYGVKD. The CDR3 nucleotides read TGTGCCATCAGTGAGGGTTCAGTCCGCTCTGGAAACACCATATATTTT. Residues: CAISEGSVRSGNTIYF.

The chain combines TRBV7-2 with TRBJ2-5; no firm D call. The ends were cut back, 1 base at V and 0 bases at J, with 6 bases in the middle. CDR1 and CDR2 (germline): SGHTA, FQGNSA. This CDR3 region has 14 residues. In DNA, the CDR3 is TGTGCCAGCAGCTTAGTCTCGTACCAAGAGACCCAGTACTTC. It encodes CASSLVSYQETQYF.

The V gene is TRBV29-1, the J gene TRBJ2-1, with D perhaps being TRBD1 or TRBD2 (5 bases each). The germline V gene has CDR1 SQVTM and CDR2 ANQGSEA. V lost 3 bases, J lost 3 bases, and 9 bases lay in between. This CDR3 spans 13 amino acids. Here the CDR3 reads CSVEGRVYNEQFF. The CDR3 region has the DNA TGCAGCGTTGAGGGGCGGGTCTACAATGAGCAGTTCTTC.